This T cell receptor (beta chain) came from a study of T cell repertoires in cytomegalovirus infection. MiXCR was run by TCRdb on the reads, yielding one entry per CDR3 protein. The sample records roughly 720,000 distinct CDR3 sequences, 35% to 45% being singletons. Deletions cut 2 bases from V and 5 bases from J, with 12 bases between. CDR1 and CDR2 from the germline V gene are SEHNR and FQNEAQ (reference sequence). CDR3 length equals 14 residues. This clonotype was seen only a few times. The chain employs TRBV7-9 and TRBJ1-2; D gene unclear. The origin of this receptor is a human donor in good health (CMV status not recorded). Some clones in this sample may be carry-over from other donors' samples. The sequenced sample consisted of PBMCs. CDR3: CASSLNSPGYGYTF. CDR3 in DNA: TGTGCCAGCAGCTTAAATTCGCCGGGTTATGGCTACACCTTC.